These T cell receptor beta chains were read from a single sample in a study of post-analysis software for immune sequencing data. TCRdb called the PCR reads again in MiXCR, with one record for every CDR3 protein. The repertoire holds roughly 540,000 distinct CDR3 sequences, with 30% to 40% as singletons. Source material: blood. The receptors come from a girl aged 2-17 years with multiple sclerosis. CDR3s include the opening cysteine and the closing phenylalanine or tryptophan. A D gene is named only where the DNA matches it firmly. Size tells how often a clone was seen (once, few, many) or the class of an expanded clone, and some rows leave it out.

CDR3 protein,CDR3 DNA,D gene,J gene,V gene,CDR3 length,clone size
CASSWTGNTEAFF,TGTGCCAGCAGTTGGACAGGGAACACTGAAGCTTTCTTT,TRBD1,TRBJ1-1,TRBV12-3/TRBV12-4,13,few
CASSWLAAGGQGEQFF,TGCGCCAGCAGCTGGCTAGCGGCGGGGGGGCAGGGTGAGCAGTTCTTC,TRBD2,TRBJ2-1,TRBV5-1,16,NA
CASSQDVTGAPSTDTQYF,TGCGCCAGCAGCCAAGACGTAACAGGCGCCCCTAGCACAGATACGCAGTATTTT,NA,TRBJ2-3,TRBV4-1,18,NA
CASSYLGGGLNSEYGYTF,TGTGCCAGCAGTTACCTCGGTGGGGGGTTAAATTCTGAGTATGGCTACACCTTC,NA,TRBJ1-2,TRBV6-5,18,few
CATSLRRGFQGDTQYF,TGTGCCACCAGCCTGAGAAGGGGGTTCCAGGGAGATACGCAGTATTTT,NA,TRBJ2-3,TRBV5-4,16,NA
CASSSPLLLAGGQNEQFF,TGTGCCAGCAGCTCGCCCCTTTTACTAGCGGGGGGGCAGAATGAGCAGTTCTTC,TRBD2,TRBJ2-1,TRBV5-6,18,NA
CASSLMEATNYGYTF,TGTGCCAGCAGTTTAATGGAAGCAACTAACTATGGCTACACCTTC,NA,TRBJ1-2,TRBV12-3/TRBV12-4,15,NA
CASSLSSGGEAFF,TGCGCCAGCAGCTTGTCATCGGGCGGTGAAGCTTTCTTT,NA,TRBJ1-1,TRBV5-1,13,few
CASSQKTGTYEQYF,TGTGCCAGCAGTCAAAAGACAGGAACCTACGAGCAGTACTTC,NA,TRBJ2-7,TRBV6-6,14,few
CSALGQGLIGETQYF,TGCAGTGCCCTCGGCCAGGGGTTAATTGGGGAGACCCAGTACTTC,NA,TRBJ2-5,TRBV20-1,15,few
CSVADRPADTEAFF,TGCAGCGTTGCGGACAGGCCGGCGGACACTGAAGCTTTCTTT,TRBD1,TRBJ1-1,TRBV29-1,14,few
CASSSTTSGGSYQETQYF,TGCGCCAGCAGCTCGACGACTAGCGGGGGTTCGTACCAAGAGACCCAGTACTTC,TRBD2,TRBJ2-5,TRBV5-1,18,NA
CASSQVMDTQYF,TGCGCCAGCAGCCAAGTTATGGATACGCAGTATTTT,NA,TRBJ2-3,TRBV4-1,12,NA
CASSFAGGPDYGYTF,TGTGCCAGCAGCTTTGCAGGGGGTCCGGACTATGGCTACACCTTC,TRBD1,TRBJ1-2,TRBV7-9,15,NA
CSARAPGGPNDEQYF,TGCAGTGCTAGAGCCCCGGGGGGTCCAAACGACGAGCAGTACTTC,TRBD2,TRBJ2-7,TRBV20-1,15,few
CASSSSPWVPVSEAFF,TGTGCCAGCAGTTCCTCGCCGTGGGTCCCTGTATCTGAAGCTTTCTTT,NA,TRBJ1-1,TRBV6-5,16,NA
CASSPWGGHSNQPQHF,TGTGCCAGCAGCCCCTGGGGAGGGCACAGCAATCAGCCCCAGCATTTT,NA,TRBJ1-5,TRBV27,16,NA
CASSPRFQYGHTF,TGTGCCAGCAGCCCCAGGTTCCAGTATGGCCACACCTTC,NA,TRBJ1-2,TRBV14,13,once
CASRKQGGEKLFF,TGTGCCAGCAGGAAACAGGGGGGCGAAAAACTGTTTTTT,TRBD1,TRBJ1-4,TRBV28,13,NA
CASSVEGGVGNEQFF,TGTGCCAGCAGCGTAGAAGGGGGGGTGGGCAATGAGCAGTTCTTC,NA,TRBJ2-1,TRBV9,15,NA
CASSSWTSGGNEQFF,TGTGCCAGCAGCTCCTGGACTAGCGGGGGCAATGAGCAGTTCTTC,TRBD2,TRBJ2-1,TRBV7-9,15,few
CASSLVARAYEQYF,TGTGCCAGCAGCTTAGTGGCCAGAGCCTACGAGCAGTACTTC,NA,TRBJ2-7,TRBV7-2,14,NA
CASSYNIETQYF,TGTGCCAGCAGTTACAACATAGAGACCCAGTACTTC,NA,TRBJ2-5,TRBV6-5,12,once
CASSLGGQGRQETQYF,TGCGCCAGCAGCTTGGGGGGACAGGGGCGCCAAGAGACCCAGTACTTC,TRBD1,TRBJ2-5,TRBV5-1,16,few
CSNWGQLYNEQFF,TGCAGTAATTGGGGACAGCTCTACAATGAGCAGTTCTTC,TRBD1,TRBJ2-1,TRBV20-1,13,many
CASSQPTNRGAVDTQYF,TGCGCCAGCAGCCAACCCACCAACAGGGGTGCGGTGGATACGCAGTATTTT,TRBD1,TRBJ2-3,TRBV4-1,17,NA
CASSDGGRTYGYTF,TGTGCCAGCAGTGATGGGGGTAGGACCTATGGCTACACCTTC,NA,TRBJ1-2,TRBV6-1,14,many
CASSLGRYEQFF,TGTGCCAGCAGCTTAGGCCGGTATGAGCAGTTCTTC,NA,TRBJ2-1,TRBV13,12,NA
CASSQETGSSYEQYF,TGCGCCAGCAGCCAGGAGACAGGGAGCTCCTACGAGCAGTACTTC,TRBD1,TRBJ2-7,TRBV4-1,15,NA
CASSLGRELYGYTF,TGTGCCAGCAGCTTGGGGAGGGAACTCTATGGCTACACCTTC,NA,TRBJ1-2,TRBV5-6,14,few
CASSQTDYGSTF,TGCGCCAGCAGCCAAACGGACTATGGCTCCACCTTC,NA,TRBJ1-2,TRBV4-1,12,NA
CASSRDRGQNQPQHF,TGTGCCAGCAGCCGTGACAGGGGGCAGAATCAGCCCCAGCATTTT,TRBD1,TRBJ1-5,TRBV6-5,15,NA
CASTVGETQYF,TGTGCCAGCACCGTTGGAGAGACCCAGTACTTC,NA,TRBJ2-5,TRBV12-3/TRBV12-4,11,few
CASSQGPGDSGYTF,TGTGCCAGCAGCCAAGGGCCCGGCGATTCGGGCTACACCTTC,NA,TRBJ1-2,TRBV7-2,14,few
CASSLDGDRPYNEQFF,TGTGCCAGCAGCTTAGATGGGGACCGCCCCTACAATGAGCAGTTCTTC,NA,TRBJ2-1,TRBV11-2,16,NA
CSVLNTGTGPYEQYF,TGCAGTGTCCTGAACACCGGGACAGGACCCTACGAGCAGTACTTC,TRBD1,TRBJ2-7,TRBV20-1,15,few
CAISEQNSNQPQHF,TGTGCCATCAGTGAACAGAATAGCAATCAGCCCCAGCATTTT,NA,TRBJ1-5,TRBV10-3,14,NA
CASSQRWTGDYGYTF,TGCGCCAGCAGCCAGAGATGGACAGGGGACTATGGCTACACCTTC,TRBD1,TRBJ1-2,TRBV4-1,15,NA
CSARGRTQETQYF,TGCAGTGCTAGAGGACGAACCCAAGAGACCCAGTACTTC,NA,TRBJ2-5,TRBV20-1,13,NA
CASSTGTGEYFNEQFF,TGTGCCAGCAGCACTGGGACAGGGGAATATTTCAATGAGCAGTTCTTC,TRBD1,TRBJ2-1,TRBV7-9,16,few
CSTYDGPRSNNEQFF,TGCAGTACCTACGATGGCCCGCGCAGCAACAATGAGCAGTTCTTC,NA,TRBJ2-1,TRBV20-1,15,few
CASSLRQGREQYF,TGTGCCAGCAGCCTCCGACAGGGACGCGAGCAGTACTTC,TRBD1,TRBJ2-7,TRBV5-6,13,NA
CASSLGTGGADTQYF,TGTGCCAGCAGCTTAGGGACAGGGGGCGCAGATACGCAGTATTTT,TRBD1,TRBJ2-3,TRBV7-9,15,NA
CASSLSGLAGPRTDTQYF,TGTGCCAGCAGCTTAAGTGGACTAGCGGGGCCTCGCACAGATACGCAGTATTTT,TRBD2,TRBJ2-3,TRBV7-3,18,NA
CASSVKGGPPRTDTQYF,TGTGCCAGCAGCGTAAAAGGGGGTCCTCCTCGCACAGATACGCAGTATTTT,NA,TRBJ2-3,TRBV9,17,few
CASSERGQPYEQYF,TGTGCCAGCTCAGAGAGGGGACAGCCTTACGAGCAGTACTTC,TRBD1,TRBJ2-7,TRBV18,14,NA
CATTANQETQYF,TGTGCCACGACAGCAAACCAAGAGACCCAGTACTTC,NA,TRBJ2-5,TRBV10-3,12,few
CASRGTGQREQYF,TGTGCCAGCCGCGGGACAGGTCAGCGGGAGCAGTACTTC,TRBD1,TRBJ2-7,TRBV6-1,13,NA
CAGGLGSHEQFF,TGTGCCGGAGGACTAGGGTCCCATGAGCAGTTCTTC,TRBD2,TRBJ2-1,TRBV6-2/TRBV6-3,12,NA
CASSLVGQGTEAFF,TGTGCCAGCAGCTTAGTAGGGCAGGGGACTGAAGCTTTCTTT,NA,TRBJ1-1,TRBV7-9,14,NA
CASSLETAGNSPLHF,TGCGCCAGCAGCTTGGAAACGGCAGGGAATTCACCCCTCCACTTT,NA,TRBJ1-6,TRBV5-1,15,few
CSARQGRNTEAFF,TGCAGCGCCAGACAGGGGAGGAACACTGAAGCTTTCTTT,TRBD1,TRBJ1-1,TRBV29-1,13,NA
CAISEGGVNYNSPLHF,TGTGCCATCAGTGAGGGAGGGGTTAACTATAATTCACCCCTCCACTTT,NA,TRBJ1-6,TRBV10-3,16,NA
CSARVERDTQYF,TGCAGTGCTAGAGTGGAACGGGATACGCAGTATTTT,NA,TRBJ2-3,TRBV20-1,12,few